This TCR beta chain was sequenced in a study of shared clonotypes between healthy human individuals (dated by TCRdb to between 2020 and 2021). Regarding the complete study: The cohort included three men and a couple of women between 18 and 49 years of age. The study deeply sequenced blood TCR repertoires of about five healthy adults to estimate repertoire size and the extent of clonotype sharing between individuals. For each donor, CD4 naive and CD4 memory were each run on three plates, CD8 naive on two plates, and CD8 memory on one plate. Different laboratories and diverse techniques were used to prepare libraries and sequence TCR repertoires, to increase sequencing depth and limit assay-specific biases. Each donor's leukapheresis produced roughly between about 0.8 and 10 billion PBMCs. General conclusions and limits of the study: Compared with non-shared clonotypes, the clonotypes found in all four sorted-subset donors had higher generation probabilities. Only blood was sampled, and tissue TCR repertoires likely differ from those in blood. Pairwise subsampling indicated that sequencing depth was expected to affect the degree of clonotype sharing among donors. Incomplete sequencing was indicated by rarefaction of sorted-subset datasets, despite the large sequencing depth. The small number of donors limited the genetic and exposure-history diversity represented. Larger estimated clonotype richness was generally found for naive subsets than for memory subsets. Across a few donors, 4.5% to 6.5% of naive CD4, approximately 3.6% of naive CD8, 2.3% of memory CD4, and 0.4% of memory CD8 clonotypes were shared.

The CDR3 has 15 amino acids, counting the end cysteine and phenylalanine. CDR3 DNA only is kept here, 45 bases in frame from base 1. V and J lose 6 bases and 7 bases, and a span of 18 bases separates them. CDR1 and CDR2, per the germline V gene (reference sequence), are SEHNR and FQNEAQ. The donors were healthy, HIV-negative adults with no recently reported acute infections or vaccinations. Only Caucasian adults living in Nashville, Tennessee, USA were represented among the donors. Magnetic negative selection was used to enrich CD4+ T cells, after which naive cells were positively selected on CD45RA and the negative fraction became the memory subset. After blood collection by leukapheresis, PBMCs were isolated using Ficoll-Histopaque density gradient centrifugation and then cryopreserved in the vapor phase of liquid nitrogen. Analytical flow cytometry was used to check the purity and quantity of every magnetically sorted T cell population. Genomic DNA was isolated from each sorted fraction and quantified by UV absorbance on a Nanodrop 2000c.

TCR CDR3 regions were amplified from genomic DNA by multiplex PCR using the deep immunoSEQ assay. Extracted genomic DNA from each cell subset was distributed evenly across all wells of several immunoSEQ 96-well plates, and each plate was treated as a replicate. For sorted subsets, 200 to 250 ng of genomic DNA, equivalent to roughly 30,000 T cell genomes, went into each replicate PCR. Purified libraries were measured with a Qubit 3.0 fluorometer, size-checked on a Bioanalyzer 2100, and measured again with the KAPA Library Quantification kit. Each immunoSEQ 96-well plate was sequenced on its own single-read 150-cycle Illumina NextSeq 550 flow cell. From the authors' description of their analysis: Because the immunoSEQ output included only junctional sequences and no quality scores, the filtering could not be the same as the filtering used for full-length reads. Sequences were annotated with PyIR, a Python wrapper for IgBLAST v1.9, and V/J genes and CDR3 were assigned using IMGT germline references. Reads with weak V/J assignments (E-value above 1e-6), missing CDR3, stop codons, out-of-frame junctions, or ambiguous translated residues were removed. V3J clonotypes were defined as sequences sharing an identical inferred V gene, J gene, and CDR3 amino acid sequence. To compute the percentage overlap between repertoires, the number of shared unique clonotypes was divided by the size of the smaller repertoire. Richness of each repertoire was evaluated using RTK rarefaction, the Chao1 estimator, and Recon v2.1 estimates of unobserved clonotypes. OLGA was used to compute generation probabilities for all TCRbeta clonotypes that the gDNA method yielded from a few donors. The source is immuneACCESS, and TCRdb retained only in-frame sequences with V and J called. Part of the clones is not carried over; for the studies checked, unresolved V genes explain less than half of this, and the remainder is unexplained. Clone size and the V and J calls come from that table; the DNA yielded D and trimming. The sample has approximately 2.4 million clones on record, approximately 95% of them singletons. Of the sample, approximately 0.13% is held by the ten largest clones.

A note on this clone: Its antigen remains undetermined. No much larger clone is present one base from it, and per-base qualities are unavailable.

The receptor comes from a man between 18 and 29 years old in good health. The sequencing sample was made of naive CD4+ T cells sorted from blood. The cell subset or site label corresponds to: CD45RA+ positively selected. The chain was built from TRBV7-9 and TRBJ2-2; TRBD2 is perhaps the D gene, given 6 matching bases. The sequence in DNA is TGTGCCAGCAGTCGTTCCCCGGGGGTATTCGGGGAGCTGTTTTTT. Translated, this gives CASSRSPGVFGELFF.